The rows below give T cell receptor beta chains drawn from one sample of a study of cytomegalovirus exposure and HLA in healthy donors. Generated by immunoSEQ multiplex PCR, the TCRdb table keeps only in-frame clones and is missing some. The table includes about 120,000 clones, around 77% detected once. Sequencing was performed on PBMCs. These receptors were taken from a young man in good health and CMV-seropositive. Both conserved end residues are part of each CDR3. Not every row has a clone size; where given, it reads once, few, many or a size class.

TRBJ2-3	TRBV5-4	-	CASSLKLAGAADTQYF
TRBJ2-1	TRBV7-7	-	CASSLSGSPNEQFF
TRBJ2-7	TRBV7-9	-	CASSNRDRGPYEQYF
TRBJ1-6	TRBV6-6	few	CASSSTGWNNSPLHF
TRBJ1-3	TRBV9	-	CASSAESSGNTIYF
TRBJ1-1	TRBV6-1	-	CASCRGDMAEAFF
TRBJ2-6	TRBV13	-	CASSLVGSGANGLTF
TRBJ2-1	TRBV7-6	few	CASQMTGGYNEQFF
TRBJ2-7	TRBV5-1	once	CASSLDVQTYEQYF
TRBJ2-1	TRBV5-1	-	CASSLGGTEGNEQFF
TRBJ1-5	TRBV6-1	-	CASSWDRRDQPQHF
TRBJ2-6	TRBV19	-	CASSYQAGANVLTF
TRBJ1-2	TRBV25-1	-	CASSERGIGTLFYGYTF
TRBJ2-1	TRBV19	few	CASSIAGRGWYEQFF
TRBJ2-3	TRBV9	-	CASSVGQGLGSTDTQYF
TRBJ2-2	TRBV9	-	CASSAQWGDGPGELFF